The sequence of this TCR beta chain was determined in a study of cytomegalovirus exposure and HLA in healthy donors. PCR amplification relied on 60 Vbeta primers (plus 13 Jbeta primers). Original methodology: Roughly 11 million of the about 80 million unique TCR beta chains counted in a later analysis were shared. Profiling relied on immunoSEQ multiplex PCR, and the TCRdb table lists in-frame clones only, not all of them. The DNA gave D and trimming, while V, J and clone size come from that table. In the table there are 85,000 to 120,000 clones, about 81% of which are singletons. The CDR3 extends over 12 amino acids. CDR1 and CDR2 from the germline V gene are MDHEN and SYDVKM. With V trimmed by 1 base and J by 12 bases, 1 base remained unmatched.

The TCR sequence derives from a male donor in good health and CMV-seropositive. Material for sequencing was PBMCs. J is TRBJ2-1 and V is TRBV28, with 9 bases fitting TRBD2. CDR3 loop: CASSLLTSGQFF. CDR3 DNA: TGTGCCAGCAGTTTATTGACTAGCGGGCAGTTCTTC.